The 2 T cell receptor beta chains in this list originate from one sample, sequenced in a study of T-cell memory formation after mild COVID-19. TCRdb redid the calling of the 5' RACE reads with MiXCR, one entry per CDR3 protein. The sample lists a few hundred thousand distinct CDR3 sequences, about 20% seen once, with under 8.5% in the top ten. Sequences were obtained from PBMCs or a T cell subset sorted from them (not recorded which). These receptors came from an adult woman who had mild COVID-19 (a few samples of this study predate the infection). Cell type and time point are not known.

The V call is TRBV5-6, the J call TRBJ2-7; D is possibly TRBD1 or TRBD2 (6 bases each). V was pared by 6 bases and J by 4 bases, with 17 bases between. CDR3 length equals 14 residues. Germline lookup yields CDR1 SGHDT and CDR2 YYEEEE. The CDR3 protein is CASTPQGRIYEQYF. In DNA, the CDR3 is TGTGCCAGCACCCCTCAGGGGAGGATTTACGAGCAGTACTTC.

The chain uses TRBV15 and TRBJ2-3, with 11 bases aligning to TRBD1. Germline loops: CDR1 LNHNV, CDR2 YYDKDF (reference sequence). This CDR3 has 16 residues. Germline trimming cut 1 base from V and 5 bases from J; bases unmatched to any gene: 5. The CDR3 DNA reads TGTGCCACCAGCAGAGTCCGGACAGGGGGCTTAGATACGCAGTATTTT. Translating it yields CATSRVRTGGLDTQYF.